This entry lists 18 T cell receptor beta chains sequenced from one sample in a study of T cells in Graves' hyperthyroidism and ophthalmopathy (dated by TCRdb to between 2018 and 2021). Library construction relied on multiplex PCR. Instrument used: Illumina HiSeq 2000. The TCR beta CDR3 regions were amplified from the RNA transcripts. For the first round of RT-PCR on the TCR CDR3, the HTBI primer set was used together with the Qiagen OneStep RT-PCR kit. Using fastp at Q25 and MiXCR, TCRdb reprocessed the public reads and kept productive beta chains. Rows are unified per CDR3 protein, each entry keeping the most common DNA and genes. The table for this sample lists around 450,000 distinct CDR3 sequences; approximately 14% of them were counted only once. The top ten hold 13% to 15% of the sample. Sequencing input: blood. Source of these receptors: a woman aged 18-29 years with Graves' hyperthyroidism.

This clonotype was counted many times. The DNA for the CDR3 is TGTGCCAGCAGTTTATCAGGGACAGGGGTTGGGGCTTTCTTT. It yields the protein CASSLSGTGVGAFF. This chain links TRBV27 with TRBJ1-1; TRBD1 agrees at 10 bases. CDR1 MNHEY and CDR2 SMNVEV come from the germline V gene (reference sequence). The CDR3 has 14 amino acids. The V and J ends lost 0 bases and 11 bases, in that order; junction bases with no gene match: 6.

This clonotype was counted at least ten times. The rearrangement uses TRBV6-1 and TRBJ2-1; D gene uncertain. V was shortened by 7 bases and J by 0 bases, with 10 bases between the two germline ends. The CDR3 runs 14 residues. Germline V gene data show CDR1 as MNHNS and CDR2 as SASEGT. CDR3 protein: CASNDGSSYNEQFF. The CDR3 nucleotides read TGTGCCAGCAATGACGGAAGCTCCTACAATGAGCAGTTCTTC.

This clonotype was recorded at least ten times. The V call is TRBV2, the J call TRBJ1-1; 11 bases align to TRBD1. This CDR3 region has 15 residues. Trimming took 2 bases from V and 4 from J; bases not matched to a gene: 3. Per germline, CDR1 SNHLY and CDR2 FYNNEI. The CDR3 sequence: CASSESGTGGTEAFF. CDR3 in DNA: TGTGCCAGCAGTGAATCCGGGACAGGGGGCACTGAAGCTTTCTTT.

This clonotype was recorded many times. The chain couples TRBV10-3 to TRBJ2-2, with 10 bases identical to TRBD1. V shed 3 bases and J 6 bases; nucleotides not matched to a gene: 7. Germline V gene lookup returns CDR1 ENHRY and CDR2 SYGVKD. The CDR3 sequence is 16 residues long. The CDR3 here is CAISDPGQGLAGELFF. In nucleotides, the CDR3 is TGTGCCATCAGTGACCCGGGACAGGGGTTGGCCGGGGAGCTGTTTTTT.

The genes are TRBV10-2 and TRBJ2-3; D is perhaps TRBD2 (5 bases). Germline loops: CDR1 WSHSY, CDR2 SAAADI. This CDR3 contains 15 residues. The V end was cut by 7 bases, the J end by 3 bases, with 17 bases between. In DNA, the CDR3 is TGCGCCAGCACCACGGGCCGATCGGGGACAGATACGCAGTATTTT. Protein: CASTTGRSGTDTQYF.

Concerning this clonotype: It may be a read error: a sequence one base away is much more abundant. V and J are TRBV28 and TRBJ2-5, with D perhaps TRBD1 (5 bases). The CDR3 covers 18 residues. Germline V gives CDR1 MDHEN, CDR2 SYDVKM. Trimming removed 3 bases at V and 5 bases at J, with 25 bases between. CDR3 DNA: TGTGCCAGCAGTTTGAGTTTGGAAGGGGTGGTTATTTGGGAGACCCAGTACTTC. Translation: CASSLSLEGVVIWETQYF.

This clonotype was detected ten times or more. The chain employs TRBV3-1 and TRBJ2-7; 9 nucleotides align to TRBD1. V was pared by 4 bases and J by 2 bases, with 9 bases of the junction left unmatched. Per the germline V gene, CDR1 is LGHDT and CDR2 is YNNKEL (reference sequence). The CDR3 runs 16 residues. CDR3 coding DNA: TGTGCCAGCAGCCTCCGAGGACAGGGGCCTGCCTACGAGCAGTACTTC. Amino acids: CASSLRGQGPAYEQYF.

This clonotype was detected many times. The chain joins TRBV6-2 or TRBV6-3 to TRBJ2-3, with D unclear. Germline V CDR1 and CDR2: MNHEY, SVGEGT. CDR3 length equals 15 residues. The V gene lost 4 bases and the J gene lost 0 bases, with 11 bases spanning the gap. CDR3 bases: TGTGCCAGCAGTTCGAGAGGAGTTAGCACAGATACGCAGTATTTT. This encodes CASSSRGVSTDTQYF.

The table lists this clonotype with a few counts. The V call is TRBV24-1, the J call TRBJ2-2; 8 positions match TRBD2. In germline, CDR1 is KGHDR, CDR2 SFDVKD. The CDR3 consists of 16 residues. The J segment lost 4 bases and the V segment lost 4 bases, leaving 7 bases of the junction unmatched. CDR3 in amino acids: CATSEGGRSVTGELFF. Here the CDR3 DNA reads TGTGCCACCAGTGAAGGCGGGAGGTCTGTCACCGGGGAGCTGTTTTTT.

The V call is TRBV25-1, the J call TRBJ1-1; no definite D call. Germline values: CDR1 MGHDK, CDR2 SYGVNS. The CDR3 is made up of 15 amino acids. Trimming removed 5 bases at V and 1 base at J, with 14 bases between. The DNA for the CDR3 is TGTGCCAGCAGTAGACTGGCTTCGGGGAACACTGAAGCTTTCTTT. Residues: CASSRLASGNTEAFF.

This clonotype was observed many times. This sequence joins TRBV20-1 and TRBJ1-2; unclear D gene. Per the germline V gene, CDR1 is DFQATT and CDR2 is SNEGSKA (reference sequence). This CDR3 has 11 amino acids. V was cut by 6 bases and J by 3 bases, with 8 bases left in between. This chain's CDR3 is CSAVRDYGYTF. CDR3 nucleotide sequence: TGCAGTGCGGTCCGGGACTATGGCTACACCTTC.

J is TRBJ2-2 and V is TRBV5-1; 8 bases fit TRBD2. This CDR3 has 17 residues. V trimming: 0 bases; J trimming: 3 bases; junction bases outside the gene matches: 7. Germline CDR1 and CDR2: SGHRS and YFSETQ. CDR3 DNA sequence: TGCGCCAGCAGCTTGGTAGAACTAGCGGAACACACCGGGGAGCTGTTTTTT. Protein sequence: CASSLVELAEHTGELFF.

V is TRBV5-1 and J is TRBJ1-6; possibly TRBD1 for D (6 bases). CDR3 size: 14 residues. CDR1 and CDR2 from the germline V gene are SGHRS and YFSETQ. V lost 4 bases and J 7 bases, leaving 12 bases between the germline ends. The CDR3: CASSLGQTNSPLHF. The CDR3 bases are TGCGCCAGCAGCCTAGGACAGACCAATTCACCCCTCCACTTT.

This clonotype has ten or more counts. The chain uses TRBV5-8 and TRBJ1-1; 9 nucleotides match TRBD1. V lost 4 bases, J lost 4 bases, and 8 bases stayed unmatched. The germline V gene has CDR1 SGHTS and CDR2 YDEGEE. The length of the CDR3 is 15 residues. CDR3 bases: TGTGCCAGCAGCGACCCGGGACAGGGATCCACTGAAGCTTTCTTT. As protein: CASSDPGQGSTEAFF.

The table lists this clonotype with a few counts. V usage is TRBV6-1 and J usage is TRBJ1-4; 11 nucleotides match TRBD1. V was pared by 5 bases and J by 10 bases, with 3 bases of the junction left unmatched. Germline V gene lookup returns CDR1 MNHNS and CDR2 SASEGT. This CDR3 contains 13 residues. The CDR3 DNA is TGTGCCAGCAGTCGGACAGGGGGCACAAAACTGTTTTTT. It codes for CASSRTGGTKLFF.

This clonotype was observed at least ten times. V gene TRBV4-3 combines with J gene TRBJ1-1; the D gene is possibly TRBD1 (5 bases). Germline CDR1 reads LGHNA; CDR2 reads YSLEER. The CDR3 is 18 amino acids. Trimming took 1 base from V and 0 from J, leaving 18 bases between them. CDR3 sequence: CASSQAARARELNTEAFF. The DNA of the CDR3 is TGCGCCAGCAGCCAAGCGGCCAGGGCGAGGGAACTGAACACTGAAGCTTTCTTT.

This clonotype was seen a few times. The chain is built from TRBV12-3 or TRBV12-4 and TRBJ2-7, with D tentatively TRBD2 (6 bases). The CDR3 runs 14 residues. Trimming took 6 bases from V and 7 from J, leaving 19 bases between them. CDR3: CASRKGRSYLEQYF. The CDR3 nucleotides are TGTGCCAGCAGAAAGGGGAGGTCCTACCTGGAGCAGTACTTC.

CDR3 in DNA: TGCGCCAGCAGCCAAGATAGGTTGCAGGGGGCAGTTAACACTGAAGCTTTCTTT. Its protein is CASSQDRLQGAVNTEAFF. This sequence joins TRBV4-1 and TRBJ1-1, with 8 nucleotides matching TRBD1. After removal of 0 bases from V and 2 bases from J, the junction contained 11 bases not matched to a gene. This CDR3 is built from 18 residues. Germline values: CDR1 MGHRA, CDR2 YSYEKL.